This T cell receptor beta chain was identified in a study of shared clonotypes between healthy human individuals. Each sorted subset replicate got 200 ng genomic DNA, roughly 27,000 genomes. Generated by immunoSEQ multiplex PCR, the TCRdb table keeps only in-frame clones and is missing some. The sample carries some 1,600,000 clones, approximately 98% recorded once. The germline gives CDR1 MNHEY, CDR2 SMNVEV (reference sequence). V lost 8 bases and J lost 2; bases outside the gene matches: 6. The CDR3 spans 14 residues. About this clone: Its antigen remains unidentified.

Study-level results: Few donors restricted represented genetic and exposure-history diversity. A handful of donors showed sharing of around 5% of naive CD4 clonotypes.

The origin of this receptor is a man aged 30-40 years in good health. J is TRBJ1-5 and V is TRBV27; 7 bases line up with TRBD1. What was sequenced was naive CD4+ T cells sorted from blood. Subset in this sample: CD45RA+ positively selected. The CDR3 nucleotides are TGTGCCAGCTCCGCCCAGGGGGGCAATCAGCCCCAGCATTTT. Its translation is CASSAQGGNQPQHF.